These T cell receptor beta chains were read from a single sample in a study of blood T cell repertoires in COVID-19. Measured with immunoSEQ multiplex PCR; TCRdb has only the in-frame clones, and not every one. The data show 200,000 to 250,000 clones, roughly 81% seen once. The source material was peripheral blood. The source is a man aged 40-49 years with acute or convalescent COVID-19. Both conserved end residues are part of each CDR3.

CDR3aa | j_gene | v_gene
CASSLGTGGSQPQHF | TRBJ1-5 | TRBV7-2
CASSLGQGAHGTDTQYF | TRBJ2-3 | TRBV5-8
CASSPDRGMNTEAFF | TRBJ1-1 | TRBV27
CASSYAEKLFF | TRBJ1-4 | TRBV6-6
CASSESSGQPAQYF | TRBJ2-3 | TRBV25-1
CAWTSRGGSNTEAFF | TRBJ1-1 | TRBV30
CASSAGRDNQPQHF | TRBJ1-5 | TRBV9
CASGLDLYQETQYF | TRBJ2-5 | TRBV12-5
CASSEGTSGFRYEQYF | TRBJ2-7 | TRBV25-1
CASSFGTGDWETQYF | TRBJ2-5 | TRBV7-7
CATSRGREKLFF | TRBJ1-4 | TRBV15
CASSLRTGALDTQYF | TRBJ2-3 | TRBV11-3
CSASQVSGGRETQYF | TRBJ2-5 | TRBV20-1
CASTLGARTAEAFF | TRBJ1-1 | TRBV13
CATQDLNTEAFF | TRBJ1-1 | TRBV3-1/TRBV3-2
CASSFTSGGTNNEQFF | TRBJ2-1 | TRBV5-4
CATSRSQGNTDTQYF | TRBJ2-3 | TRBV15
CASSEQGYPGETQYF | TRBJ2-5 | TRBV11-3
CASSVTGGQGRTQYF | TRBJ2-5 | TRBV5-6
CASSPRGGAEAFF | TRBJ1-1 | TRBV6-5
CASSEGLADYNEQFF | TRBJ2-1 | TRBV2
CASSQRTGRGQTMNTEAFF | TRBJ1-1 | TRBV4-1
CASSLYGTSAGTGELFF | TRBJ2-2 | TRBV7-8
CASSLSTASGANVLTF | TRBJ2-6 | TRBV28
CASSLVSGGDMETQYF | TRBJ2-5 | TRBV5-1
CASSYKRGSNNYGYTF | TRBJ1-2 | TRBV6-2/TRBV6-3
CASSSRENNSPLHF | TRBJ1-6 | TRBV3-1/TRBV3-2
CASSPSRGETQYF | TRBJ2-5 | TRBV7-9
CASSPSSGDGYTF | TRBJ1-2 | TRBV18
CASSRTSGGAANEQFF | TRBJ2-1 | TRBV3-1/TRBV3-2
CASSPDRDEQYF | TRBJ2-7 | TRBV18